Sequencing of this T cell receptor beta chain was carried out in a study of T cells in Graves' hyperthyroidism and ophthalmopathy (dated by TCRdb to between 2017 and 2020). General notes on the study: Peripheral blood was collected at initial diagnosis, before any treatment. In addition, the study compared T-cell repertoires in thyroid tissue and in blood from roughly 6 Graves' hyperthyroidism patients. Once sampling was done, hyperthyroidism patients were given methimazole at a starting dose of 30 mg daily, whereas ophthalmopathy patients were given high-dose intravenous methylprednisolone. A discovery cohort of roughly 100 patients, 43 with Graves' ophthalmopathy and about 60 with stable Graves' hyperthyroidism, was used to find distinguishing TCR V-J signatures. The approximately 95 discovery patients were divided at random into training and test sets in a 7:3 ratio. The paper reports TCR Vbeta CDR3 sequencing of over 130 peripheral blood samples: approximately 41 ophthalmopathy, fewer than 80 hyperthyroidism and approximately 17 progressor patients. Whether ophthalmopathy could be predicted prospectively was tested in an independent validation cohort made up of under 20 hyperthyroidism patients plus 17 patients who later progressed to ophthalmopathy.

The paper as a whole reports these results and caveats: No statistical method was used to fix the sample size in advance, and group allocation was not hidden from the investigators. In validation, the model predicted progression to ophthalmopathy a median of roughly six months before onset, with approximately 71% sensitivity and almost 75% specificity. In cross-validation, a model built on a 13 V-J signature told ophthalmopathy apart from stable hyperthyroidism with 87.88% sensitivity and roughly 82% specificity, and in testing the same model reached 80%/75%. Most expanded thyroid clonotypes (frequency above 0.001) were also detected in blood, suggesting blood repertoires may reflect thyroid immune responses.

This clonotype occurred many times. The antigen it recognizes is unknown. It has no much larger one-base neighbor in the sample; base qualities were not kept. CDR3 length: 12 amino acids, cysteine to phenylalanine. Of the read, only the CDR3 DNA is kept; its 36 bases are in frame from base 1. V lost 5 bases and J lost 7 bases; the stretch between them is 9 bases long. CDR1 SGHTA and CDR2 FQGTGA were looked up in the germline V gene. Stable Graves' hyperthyroidism was defined as no progression to ophthalmopathy during 18 months of follow-up. Hyperthyroidism patients were newly diagnosed, with disease duration under 2 months, and aged 18 to 65 years. Any patient with an uncontrolled infection, another autoimmune disease, pregnancy or lactation was excluded. Diagnoses were based on clinical symptoms, serum thyroxine and TRAb, thyroid ultrasound and orbital computed tomography. Ficoll-Paque density gradient centrifugation was used to isolate PBMCs from around 10 ml of fresh peripheral blood. Trizol reagent was used to extract total RNA, and RNA quality was then checked on an Agilent 2100 Bioanalyzer.

Amplification of TCR beta CDR3 regions was carried out from RNA transcripts. The first round of RT-PCR for the TCR CDR3 was performed with the HTBI primer set and the Qiagen OneStep RT-PCR kit. The libraries were constructed in a second round of multiplex PCR and then size-selected and purified. Paired-end sequencing of the libraries was performed with 100 bp reads on an Illumina HiSeq2000. The source study handled its data this way. SOAPnuke was used to process the raw data, with reads discarded if the reads contained adapters or uncalled bases, had a mean Phred below 15, or lacked an exact constant-primer or identifier match. High-quality paired reads were merged using COPE v1.2.5, and each unique nucleotide sequence was defined as a clonotype. Clonotypes were aligned to IMGT TRBV, TRBD and TRBJ reference segments using MiTCR v1.1. Analysis was restricted to V-J combinations with a frequency above 0.0001, which covered 99.2% of repertoires. The TCS score was defined as the ratio of F50 (clonal expansion) to E x V (chaos), calculated using BLOSUM62-based TCRdist between CDR3 peptides within each V-J. Welch's t-statistics and random forest reduced 500 to 650 V-J features to 13, which were used in a naive Bayes classifier (R e1071). The raw public reads went through TCRdb reprocessing: fastp at Q25, MiXCR clone calling, in-frame beta chains kept. Rows merge per CDR3 protein into single entries with the most common DNA and genes. The V and J calls were determined by TCRdb, not by the authors. For this sample the table gives a few hundred thousand distinct CDR3 sequences, of which approximately 15% were detected only once. The ten largest account for 5.3% of the sample.

The source material was blood. The V gene is TRBV7-3 and the J gene is TRBJ2-1; confidence is insufficient to name the D gene. The receptor was isolated from a woman between 18 and 29 years old with Graves' hyperthyroidism. The bases are TGTGCCAGCAGCCTTCAGACAAATGAGCAGTTCTTC. Translated, it reads CASSLQTNEQFF.